This T cell receptor beta chain was observed in a study of blood T cell repertoires in COVID-19. Whole-study context: Specimens from acute and convalescent COVID-19 originated in the United States, Italy and Spain. From T cells, B-cell-depleted T cells, or PBMCs came the material, which was cDNA or gDNA.

Original methodology: Estimates of nucleated cell counts were drawn from the amplification of reference gene primers. Only in-frame clones appear in the TCRdb table, and some are missing; sequencing was by immunoSEQ multiplex PCR. That table is the source of V, J and clone size, and D and trimming were worked out from the DNA. The sample lists more than 95,000 clones, more than 75% seen once, with approximately 1.5% in the top ten. In its sample, this clone was seen once. This CDR3 comprises 14 residues. Germline CDR1 MDHEN, CDR2 SYDVKM. V lost 6 bases, J lost 2 bases, and 4 bases stayed unmatched. The chain combines TRBV28 with TRBJ2-7; 10 positions match TRBD2. The receptor comes from a human donor in a cohort sampled during active COVID-19. The material sequenced was peripheral blood. CDR3 nucleotide sequence: TGTGCCAGCAGGACAACTAGCGGGACCTACGAGCAGTACTTC. Protein product: CASRTTSGTYEQYF.